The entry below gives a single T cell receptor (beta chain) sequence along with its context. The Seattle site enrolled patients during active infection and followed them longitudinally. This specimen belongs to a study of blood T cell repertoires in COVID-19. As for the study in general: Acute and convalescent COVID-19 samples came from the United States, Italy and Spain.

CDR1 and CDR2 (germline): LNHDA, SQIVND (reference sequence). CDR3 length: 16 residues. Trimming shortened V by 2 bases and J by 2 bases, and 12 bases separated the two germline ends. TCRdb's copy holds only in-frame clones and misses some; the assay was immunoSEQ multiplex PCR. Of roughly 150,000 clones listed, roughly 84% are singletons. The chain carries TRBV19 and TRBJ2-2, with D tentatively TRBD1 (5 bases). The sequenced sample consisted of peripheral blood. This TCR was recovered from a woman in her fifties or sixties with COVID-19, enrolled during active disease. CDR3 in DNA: TGTGCCAGTAGTATAATCCCGCAGGGCAACACCGGGGAGCTGTTTTTT. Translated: CASSIIPQGNTGELFF.